These T cell receptor beta chains were read from a single sample in a study of T cell responses to AZD1222 COVID-19 vaccine. TCRdb's table, derived via immunoSEQ multiplex PCR, lists solely in-frame clones and lacks some. The table has 90,000 to 130,000 clones, 80% to 95% seen once. Sequencing used peripheral blood, obtained 28 days after the second AZD1222 dose. The source of these receptors is an adult who received the AZD1222 COVID-19 vaccine. CDR3s include the opening cysteine and the closing phenylalanine or tryptophan. The order of the fields is clone size, V gene, J gene, D gene, CDR3 DNA, CDR3 protein. A D gene is named only where the DNA matches it firmly. Where a row states a size, it is once, few, many or the class of an expanded clone; other rows omit it.

-	TRBV6-1	TRBJ2-5	TRBD2	TGTGCCAGCAGTGAGGGACTAGCGGGGCCAGAGACCCAGTACTTC	CASSEGLAGPETQYF
-	TRBV28	TRBJ2-3	TRBD1	TGTGCCAGCAGTTCGCCGACAGGGGATACGCAGTATTTT	CASSSPTGDTQYF
once	TRBV9	TRBJ2-1	-	TGTGCCAGCAGCGTAGCAGCAGTCTACAATGAGCAGTTCTTC	CASSVAAVYNEQFF
few	TRBV30	TRBJ2-5	TRBD1	TGTGCCTGGAGTACCGGGACAGAAGAGACCCAGTACTTC	CAWSTGTEETQYF
once	TRBV5-6	TRBJ1-5	-	TGTGCCAGCAGCTTGGTCGGGAATCAGCCCCAGCATTTT	CASSLVGNQPQHF
-	TRBV7-6	TRBJ1-1	-	TGTGCCAGCTGTCCGGCGGGGGTAGACACTGAAGCTTTCTTT	CASCPAGVDTEAFF
-	TRBV15	TRBJ1-3	-	TGTGCCACCAGCAGAGGCCCCATCTCTGGAAACACCATATATTTT	CATSRGPISGNTIYF
-	TRBV7-2	TRBJ1-6	TRBD1	TGTGCCAGCAGCCCTAAAATAGGGACAGGTGTTAATTCACCCCTCCACTTT	CASSPKIGTGVNSPLHF
once	TRBV7-2	TRBJ2-7	TRBD2	TGTGCCAGCAGCTCACCGGGACTAGCGCTTTACGAGCAGTACTTC	CASSSPGLALYEQYF
-	TRBV15	TRBJ1-1	-	TGTGCCACCAGCAGAGAGCGGGCCAGCTGGGGGGACACTGAAGCTTTCTTT	CATSRERASWGDTEAFF
-	TRBV7-9	TRBJ2-1	TRBD1	TGTGCCAGCAGCGCCCGGGACAGGGTAAGCAATGAGCAGTTCTTC	CASSARDRVSNEQFF
-	TRBV7-9	TRBJ2-3	-	TGTGCCAGCAGCTCACTAGAGAGCACAGATACGCAGTATTTT	CASSSLESTDTQYF
-	TRBV7-2	TRBJ2-1	TRBD2	TGTGCCAGCAGCCCCCGGGGGGGCCACAATGAGCAGTTCTTC	CASSPRGGHNEQFF
-	TRBV19	TRBJ2-1	-	TGTGCCAGTAGCACGGTAAATGAGCAGTTCTTC	CASSTVNEQFF
-	TRBV5-1	TRBJ1-1	-	TGCGCCAGCAGCTTGGGCGACCGTGAAGCTTTCTTT	CASSLGDREAFF
-	TRBV29-1	TRBJ1-6	TRBD1	TGCAGCGTTGGATCCGGGACAGGGGCCTCACCCCTCCACTTT	CSVGSGTGASPLHF
-	TRBV5-4	TRBJ2-3	TRBD2	TGTGCCAGCAGCTTCTCGGGGGGGAGCGCAGATACGCAGTATTTT	CASSFSGGSADTQYF
-	TRBV12-3/TRBV12-4	TRBJ2-3	-	TGTGCCAGCAGTTTTAGCGCGGATACGCAGTATTTT	CASSFSADTQYF
once	TRBV19	TRBJ2-6	-	TGTGCCAGTAGTACCTACAGGGCCCCTGGGGCCAACGTCCTGACTTTC	CASSTYRAPGANVLTF
once	TRBV6-5	TRBJ1-2	TRBD1	TGTGCCAGCAGTCTGACAGGGATGTATGGCTACACCTTC	CASSLTGMYGYTF
-	TRBV5-1	TRBJ1-1	-	TGCGCCAGCAGCACCACGGACGGTAACACTGAAGCTTTCTTT	CASSTTDGNTEAFF
-	TRBV11-1	TRBJ2-7	-	TGTGCCAGCAGCTTAGCCGGCAGCGTTAGCTCCTACGAGCAGTACTTC	CASSLAGSVSSYEQYF
-	TRBV14	TRBJ2-5	TRBD1	TGTGCCAGCAGCCAACTGGGACAGGGGGGAGAGACCCAGTACTTC	CASSQLGQGGETQYF
-	TRBV19	TRBJ2-2	-	TGTGCCAGTAGTAAACCCATTATGGCCGGGGAGCTGTTTTTT	CASSKPIMAGELFF
-	TRBV6-5	TRBJ1-3	-	TGTGCCAGCAGTTACTCGAGCGGATCCTCTGGAAACACCATATATTTT	CASSYSSGSSGNTIYF
few	TRBV5-1	TRBJ1-3	-	TGCGCCAGCAGCTTGACCAGTGGGGACACCATATATTTT	CASSLTSGDTIYF
-	TRBV18	TRBJ2-5	-	TGTGCCAGCTCACGGGGGGCCGAAGAGACCCAGTACTTC	CASSRGAEETQYF
few	TRBV29-1	TRBJ1-2	-	TGCAGCGTTTACGTTCTCAACTATGGCTACACCTTC	CSVYVLNYGYTF
-	TRBV19	TRBJ2-7	TRBD1	TGTGCCAGTGGACACAGGGGTCGCTACGAGCAGTACTTC	CASGHRGRYEQYF
-	TRBV7-2	TRBJ2-1	-	TGTGCCAGCAGCTTAAGCGATTTTGAGCAGTTCTTC	CASSLSDFEQFF
few	TRBV5-6	TRBJ2-7	TRBD2	TGTGCCAGCAGCGCGGGGGACCCCTACGAGCAGTACTTC	CASSAGDPYEQYF
-	TRBV5-1	TRBJ1-1	-	TGCGCCAGCAGCTTGAGCCGGAACACTGAAGCTTTCTTT	CASSLSRNTEAFF
-	TRBV7-6	TRBJ2-3	-	TGTGCCAGCAGCCCCCCCTCGACATCTAGCACAGATACGCAGTATTTT	CASSPPSTSSTDTQYF
-	TRBV5-1	TRBJ2-1	-	TGCGCCAGCAGCTTGGGGGGTGAGCAGTTCTTC	CASSLGGEQFF
-	TRBV19	TRBJ2-7	-	TGTGCCAGTAGTATCATGACAAACTCCTACGAGCAGTACTTC	CASSIMTNSYEQYF
-	TRBV7-6	TRBJ1-5	-	TGTGCCAGCAGCCAGGCCGGAAGAATAAATCAGCCCCAGCATTTT	CASSQAGRINQPQHF
-	TRBV9	TRBJ1-3	-	TGTGCCAGCAGCGTAGTTCCAGGTAGCGGAAACACCATATATTTT	CASSVVPGSGNTIYF
once	TRBV18	TRBJ1-2	-	TGTGCCAGCTCACCACGTGTACTTTATGGCTACACCTTC	CASSPRVLYGYTF
-	TRBV9	TRBJ1-2	-	TGTGCCAGCAGCACCCGACGCGGCTACACCTTC	CASSTRRGYTF
-	TRBV4-3	TRBJ2-7	-	TGCGCCAGCAGCCAAGGCCAGGCAGGGGTCGAGCAGTACTTC	CASSQGQAGVEQYF
-	TRBV7-2	TRBJ2-6	-	TGTGCCAGCAGCCTGACCTGGGGGGCAGGGGCCAACGTCCTGACTTTC	CASSLTWGAGANVLTF
-	TRBV30	TRBJ2-1	TRBD2	TGTGCCTGGAGTATGGGACTAGCGGGGTACAATGAGCAGTTCTTC	CAWSMGLAGYNEQFF
-	TRBV6-5	TRBJ2-1	-	TGTGCCAGCACTTACCTCAGCAAGCAGTTCTTC	CASTYLSKQFF
-	TRBV7-8	TRBJ1-2	-	TGTGCCAGCAGCCCGGACAGTAACTATGGCTACACCTTC	CASSPDSNYGYTF
-	TRBV5-1	TRBJ2-1	TRBD1	TGCGCCAGCAGCCCCGAACCGGGACAGGGACACAATGAGCAGTTCTTC	CASSPEPGQGHNEQFF
-	TRBV2	TRBJ2-5	-	TGTGCCAGCAGGCCTGGGGCTCAAGAGACCCAGTACTTC	CASRPGAQETQYF